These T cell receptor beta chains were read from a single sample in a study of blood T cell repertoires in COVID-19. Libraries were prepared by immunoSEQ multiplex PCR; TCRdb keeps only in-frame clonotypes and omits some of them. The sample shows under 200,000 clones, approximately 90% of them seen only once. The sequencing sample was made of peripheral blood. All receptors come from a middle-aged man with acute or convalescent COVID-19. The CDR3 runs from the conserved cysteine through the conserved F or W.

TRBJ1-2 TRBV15 CATSRDRGDYGYTF
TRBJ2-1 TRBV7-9 CASSYGGSYNEQFF
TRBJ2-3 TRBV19 CASTTGLADTQYF
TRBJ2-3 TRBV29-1 CSVARGLSTDTQYF
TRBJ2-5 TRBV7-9 CASLKLAGRQETQYF
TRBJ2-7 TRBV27 CASSLQDTYEQYF
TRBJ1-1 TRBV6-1 CASSEYRVREGEAFF
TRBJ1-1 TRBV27 CASSDRVGAEAFF
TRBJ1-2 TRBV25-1 CASSGTGLGYYGYTF
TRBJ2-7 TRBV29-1 CSVITGQGAREQYF
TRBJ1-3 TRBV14 CASSQLTSGNTIYF
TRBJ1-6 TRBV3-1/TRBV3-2 CASSPQGPSPLHF
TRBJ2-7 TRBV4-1 CASSRFSQGRLSYEQYF
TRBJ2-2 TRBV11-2 CASARGLANTGELFF
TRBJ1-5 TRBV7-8 CASSAGGGGASNQPQHF
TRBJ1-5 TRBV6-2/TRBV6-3 CASSSGTDQPQHF
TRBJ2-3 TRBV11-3 CASSPTRGSTDTQYF
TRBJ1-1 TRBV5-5 CASSLPGGSIGTEAFF
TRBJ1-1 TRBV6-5 CASSPTTENTEAFF
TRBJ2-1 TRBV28 CATLTGSYNEQFF
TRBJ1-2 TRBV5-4 CASSRGQENYGYTF
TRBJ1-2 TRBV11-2 CASSLDRRTTNYGYTF
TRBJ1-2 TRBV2 CASSGLKQSNYGYTF
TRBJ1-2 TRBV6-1 CASSGTAEGFWDLGVGYTF
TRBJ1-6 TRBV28 CASSVVQVYNSPLHF
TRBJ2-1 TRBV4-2 CASSRNRGGEQFF
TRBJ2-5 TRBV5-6 CASSPGVGRETQYF
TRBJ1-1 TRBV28 CASRLGQSEAFF
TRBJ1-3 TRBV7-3 CASSLQGLSGNTIYF
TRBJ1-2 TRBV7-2 CASSPTTGENYGYTF
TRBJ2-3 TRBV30 CAWSGVAGASTDTQYF
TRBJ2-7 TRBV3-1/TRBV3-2 CASSRSPRTSDSYEQYF
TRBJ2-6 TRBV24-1 CATSENRDRGTGANVLTF
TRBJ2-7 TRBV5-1 CASRGSGTNEQYF
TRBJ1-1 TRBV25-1 CASRGGFTEAFF
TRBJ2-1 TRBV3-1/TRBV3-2 CASRAGGPNEQFF
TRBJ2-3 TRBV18 CASSPPAASTDTQYF
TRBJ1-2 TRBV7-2 CASSLGSRQALLVGYTF
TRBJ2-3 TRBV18 CASSLNRERTDTQYF
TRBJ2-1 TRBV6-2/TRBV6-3 CASSYTGLVYEQFF
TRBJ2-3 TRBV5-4 CASSSVAGPDTQYF
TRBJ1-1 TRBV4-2 CASSQTGQNTEAFF
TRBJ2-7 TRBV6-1 CASSDLVYPYEQYF
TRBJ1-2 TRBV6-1 CASSEWGTGVGYTF